These 28 T cell receptor beta chains share one sample of origin, sequenced in a study of blood T cell repertoires in COVID-19. Clones were sequenced by immunoSEQ multiplex PCR, and TCRdb holds only the in-frame ones, with some missing. Here the sample spans about 240,000 clones, 87% being singletons. Material for sequencing was peripheral blood. The source is a man in his sixties who had recovered from COVID-19.

The rearrangement uses TRBV5-1 and TRBJ1-1, with D hard to call. The CDR3 contains 14 residues. V gave up 0 bases and J gave up 6 bases, with 12 bases separating them. The V gene's germline CDR1 is SGHRS and CDR2 YFSETQ. CDR3 protein: CASSLGGGFPEAFF. The CDR3 nucleotides are TGCGCCAGCAGCTTGGGGGGAGGGTTCCCTGAAGCTTTCTTT.

This clone occurred a few times. The gene calls are TRBV24-1 and TRBJ1-2, with 7 nucleotides matching TRBD1. Germline CDR1 and CDR2: KGHDR and SFDVKD. This CDR3 spans 13 amino acids. Trimming took 10 bases from V and 4 from J; bases not matched to a gene: 8. The CDR3 sequence is CATGIQGTYGYTF. The CDR3 DNA is TGTGCCACGGGAATACAGGGGACCTATGGCTACACCTTC.

This chain links TRBV28 with TRBJ1-1; 8 bases are a match to TRBD1. The CDR3 is 15 amino acids. In germline, CDR1 is MDHEN, CDR2 SYDVKM. J was trimmed by 0 bases and V by 4 bases; bases with no gene match: 4. Written as DNA, the CDR3 is TGTGCCAGCAGTTCAGGGGGCTGGATGAACACTGAAGCTTTCTTT. Its protein is CASSSGGWMNTEAFF.

The chain joins TRBV19 to TRBJ1-2; perhaps TRBD1 as D (5 bases). CDR1 is LNHDA, CDR2 SQIVND, per germline (reference sequence). V was shortened by 1 base and J by 6 bases, with 15 bases between the two germline ends. CDR3 length: 15 amino acids. CDR3 coding DNA: TGTGCCAGTAGTATAGCTGGGGACTCCGGCGATGGCTACACCTTC. Amino acid sequence: CASSIAGDSGDGYTF.

This sequence joins TRBV7-6 and TRBJ2-2, with D possibly being TRBD2 (6 bases). Germline-derived CDR1 and CDR2 are SGHVS and FNYEAQ. The germline V and J ends were trimmed by 3 bases and 6 bases, with 20 bases remaining between them. The CDR3 has 17 residues. This chain's CDR3 is CASSLAGRGVVSGELFF. Here the CDR3 DNA reads TGTGCCAGCAGCTTGGCCGGGCGGGGCGTAGTATCCGGGGAGCTGTTTTTT.

This chain uses TRBV5-1 with TRBJ1-2, with unresolved D. Trimming left V 0 bases short and J 7 bases short, with 13 bases between. Per germline, CDR1 SGHRS and CDR2 YFSETQ. This CDR3 spans 14 amino acids. This CDR3 is CASSLGRQNTGYTF. In DNA form, the CDR3 reads TGCGCCAGCAGCTTGGGCAGGCAGAATACTGGCTACACCTTC. The full variable domain, rest sourced from reference TRBV5-1 and TRBJ1-2, is KAGVTQTPRYLIKTRGQQVTLSCSPISGHRSVSWYQQTPGQGLQFLFEYFSETQRNKGNFPGRFSGRQFSNSRSEMNVSTLELGDSALYLCASSLGRQNTGYTFGSGTRLTVV.

The V call is TRBV10-2, the J call TRBJ1-2; possible D gene TRBD1, 6 bases. This CDR3 region has 13 residues. Germline CDR1 is WSHSY and CDR2 is SAAADI. Trimming took off 10 bases at V and 1 base at J, with 13 bases between the two ends. In DNA form, the CDR3 reads TGCGCCATCTACAGGGAGTTTAACTATGGCTACACCTTC. The encoded protein is CAIYREFNYGYTF.

CDR3 in DNA: TGTGCCAGCAGCCAGTATCAATCGAACACCGGGGAGCTGTTTTTT. Translated: CASSQYQSNTGELFF. The rearrangement uses TRBV11-2 and TRBJ2-2; unclear D gene. CDR1 and CDR2 from the germline V gene are SGHAT and FQNNGV. This CDR3 is 15 amino acids long. Trimming left V 5 bases short and J 0 bases short, with 10 bases between.

The chain links TRBV19 to TRBJ2-7, with TRBD2 as a possible D gene (6 bases). V shed 3 bases and J shed 3 bases, with 9 bases lying between them. Germline CDR1 reads LNHDA; CDR2 reads SQIVND (reference sequence). The CDR3 runs to 13 residues. The CDR3 here is CASSMGLNYEQYF. DNA for the CDR3: TGTGCCAGTAGTATGGGACTGAACTACGAGCAGTACTTC.

This chain uses TRBV7-9 with TRBJ1-2; D gene unclear. CDR1 is SEHNR, CDR2 FQNEAQ, per germline (reference sequence). Deletions cut 1 base from V and 2 bases from J, with 5 bases between. The CDR3 is 13 residues long. The CDR3 loop is CASSLERNYGYTF. The CDR3 DNA reads TGTGCCAGCAGCTTAGAGAGAAACTATGGCTACACCTTC.

This rearrangement joins TRBV19 to TRBJ1-1; D may be TRBD1 (6 bases). The ends were cut back, 10 bases at V and 1 base at J, with 19 bases in the middle. The germline CDR1 and CDR2 sequences are LNHDA and SQIVND (reference sequence). The CDR3 consists of 15 residues. The CDR3 bases are TGTGCCACCGCCTCGGGGGGGGCGGGGAACACTGAAGCTTTCTTT. It encodes CATASGGAGNTEAFF. Complete variable domain (other parts from reference TRBV19 and TRBJ1-1): DGGITQSPKYLFRKEGQNVTLSCEQNLNHDAMYWYRQDPGQGLRLIYYSQIVNDFQKGDIAEGYSVSREKKESFPLTVTSAQKNPTAFYLCATASGGAGNTEAFFGQGTRLTVV.

The chain joins TRBV4-1 to TRBJ2-4; 8 positions agree with TRBD2. V lost 0 bases and J lost 8; bases outside the gene matches: 12. Germline V gene sequence: CDR1 MGHRA, CDR2 YSYEKL. The CDR3 loop spans 17 amino acids. The CDR3 sequence is CASSQDIRGGFMDIQYF. The CDR3 nucleotides are TGCGCCAGCAGCCAAGATATCCGGGGGGGCTTCATGGACATTCAGTACTTC.

The J gene is TRBJ2-1, the V gene TRBV18, with 8 bases aligning to TRBD1. This CDR3 has 11 residues. V was clipped by 6 bases and J by 12 bases; unmatched bases: 4. The V gene's germline CDR1 is KGHSH and CDR2 LQKENI. Here the CDR3 reads CASSADRGQFF. The CDR3 DNA is TGTGCCAGCTCGGCAGACAGGGGGCAGTTCTTC.

The V call is TRBV9, the J call TRBJ2-3, with 8 bases matching TRBD2. Germline V gene lookup returns CDR1 SGDLS and CDR2 YYNGEE. V lost 3 bases, J lost 1 base, and 1 base stayed unmatched. The CDR3 runs to 14 residues. The CDR3 DNA follows: TGTGCCAGCAGCGGGCGGGGGGGCACAGATACGCAGTATTTT. It translates to CASSGRGGTDTQYF.

This clone has a single count. The genes are TRBV11-2 and TRBJ2-2, with TRBD2 as a possible D gene (6 bases). There are 14 residues in the CDR3. Trimming removed 4 bases from V and 2 bases from J, with 8 bases in between. Germline CDR1 is SGHAT and CDR2 is FQNNGV. DNA for the CDR3: TGTGCCAGCAGCTCGGGACTTAACACCGGGGAGCTGTTTTTT. The encoded protein is CASSSGLNTGELFF.

This clone was seen more than once but under ten times. The genes are TRBV24-1 and TRBJ2-2; TRBD1 matches 11 bases. The ends lost 10 bases at V and 7 bases at J; junction bases unmatched: 4. The CDR3 sequence is 13 residues long. The germline V gene encodes CDR1 KGHDR and CDR2 SFDVKD. The CDR3 spells CATGDRGVGELFF. In nucleotides, the CDR3 is TGTGCCACGGGGGACAGGGGGGTCGGGGAGCTGTTTTTT.

The rearrangement links TRBV7-9 to TRBJ2-2, with D perhaps TRBD1 (5 bases). Trimming cost V 5 bases and J 6 bases, with 7 bases left between them. CDR1 is SEHNR, CDR2 FQNEAQ, per germline (reference sequence). This CDR3 spans 12 amino acids. CDR3 nucleotide sequence: TGTGCCAGCAGCCAAGGGGCCGGGGAGCTGTTTTTT. Encoded protein: CASSQGAGELFF.

The chain uses TRBV6-6 and TRBJ2-4, with 8 bases fitting TRBD2. With V trimmed by 0 bases and J by 1 base, 2 bases remained unmatched. CDR1 MNHNY and CDR2 SVGAGI come from the germline V gene (reference sequence). The CDR3 has 16 amino acids. The CDR3 bases are TGTGCCAGCAGTTACTCCGGGGGGGACGCCAAAAACATTCAGTACTTC. As protein: CASSYSGGDAKNIQYF.

V is TRBV5-6 and J is TRBJ1-5, with 10 bases that match TRBD1. Trimming cost V 4 bases and J 7 bases; bases outside gene matches: 8. CDR1 and CDR2 from the germline V gene are SGHDT and YYEEEE. CDR3 size: 15 residues. Here the CDR3 DNA reads TGTGCCAGCAGCCGGGACAGGGGAGTTGGGCAGCCCCAGCATTTT. It specifies CASSRDRGVGQPQHF.

The genes are TRBV6-1 and TRBJ2-7, with TRBD1 identical over 10 bases. The CDR3 covers 15 residues. After removal of 2 bases from V and 5 bases from J, the junction contained 6 bases not matched to a gene. Germline lookup yields CDR1 MNHNS and CDR2 SASEGT. The CDR3 sequence: CASSEPGTGEDEQYV. The CDR3 DNA reads as TGTGCCAGCAGTGAACCCGGGACAGGGGAGGACGAGCAGTACGTC.

J is TRBJ2-5 and V is TRBV15; D remains ambiguous. From germline, CDR1 is LNHNV and CDR2 YYDKDF (reference sequence). The V gene lost 5 bases and the J gene lost 4 bases, with 8 bases spanning the gap. The CDR3 loop spans 12 amino acids. CDR3 DNA sequence: TGTGCCACCAGCGCGGTTTCAGAGACCCAGTACTTC. Protein product: CATSAVSETQYF.

The gene calls are TRBV18 and TRBJ2-1; TRBD1 matches 7 bases. From germline, CDR1 is KGHSH and CDR2 LQKENI. This CDR3 region has 14 residues. Unmatched junction bases numbered 6, after V lost 5 bases and J lost 5 bases. The CDR3 sequence is CASSVRDSHNEQFF. CDR3 nucleotide sequence: TGTGCCAGCTCAGTCCGGGACAGTCACAATGAGCAGTTCTTC.

This rearrangement joins TRBV6-5 to TRBJ1-1, with a weak D call TRBD1 (5 bases). Germline lookup yields CDR1 MNHEY and CDR2 SVGAGI. Trimming left V 7 bases short and J 4 bases short, with 19 bases between. This CDR3 comprises 15 residues. The DNA for the CDR3 is TGTGCCAGCATCCAAGGGTCGCAGGGTGGCACTGAAGCTTTCTTT. Translated: CASIQGSQGGTEAFF.

The J gene is TRBJ1-3, the V gene TRBV11-2; TRBD1 might be the D (5 bases). The CDR3 has 15 amino acids. The germline V gene encodes CDR1 SGHAT and CDR2 FQNNGV. The V gene lost 6 bases and the J gene lost 0 bases, with 12 bases spanning the gap. The CDR3 sequence: CASSSQGSSGNTIYF. DNA for the CDR3: TGTGCCAGCAGTTCCCAGGGCAGCTCTGGAAACACCATATATTTT.

The chain uses TRBV29-1 and TRBJ2-7, with D unresolved. The germline CDR1 and CDR2 sequences are SQVTM and ANQGSEA. Trimming left V 7 bases short and J 6 bases short, with 13 bases between. The CDR3 loop spans 11 amino acids. CDR3 DNA sequence: TGCAGCGCGCCCCCCCCTATCGAGCAGTACTTC. This encodes CSAPPPIEQYF.

CDR3 bases: TGTGCCAGCAGCAATGAGCGGGGGCCGAACACCGGGGAGCTGTTTTTT. It encodes CASSNERGPNTGELFF. The chain joins TRBV6-4 to TRBJ2-2; TRBD2 agrees at 8 bases. Trimming removed 6 bases from V and 0 bases from J; junction bases left unmatched: 6. Germline CDR1 MRHNA, CDR2 SNTAGT. CDR3 size: 16 residues.

The rearrangement joins TRBV29-1 to TRBJ2-3; D perhaps matches TRBD1 (6 bases). Germline CDR1 and CDR2: SQVTM and ANQGSEA. V lost 6 bases and J 0 bases, leaving 13 bases between the germline ends. The CDR3 covers 14 residues. CDR3: CSVLRGSSTDTQYF. The CDR3 nucleotides are TGCAGCGTCCTCAGGGGCTCTAGCACAGATACGCAGTATTTT.

The J gene is TRBJ2-1, the V gene TRBV7-9, with D unclear. The CDR3 contains 15 residues. Germline CDR1 is SEHNR and CDR2 is FQNEAQ (reference sequence). Trimming removed 2 bases at V and 6 bases at J, with 14 bases between. The CDR3 is CASSLWLRERNEQFF. The CDR3 nucleotides read TGTGCCAGCAGCTTATGGCTCCGTGAACGCAATGAGCAGTTCTTC.